This entry lists 5 T cell receptor beta chains sequenced from one sample in a study of cytomegalovirus exposure and HLA in healthy donors. The PCR employed 60 Vbeta primers together with 13 Jbeta primers. Sequencing used immunoSEQ multiplex PCR; TCRdb keeps in-frame clones, though not all of them. The sample data list approximately 61,000 clones. Sequencing input: PBMCs. The receptors were sampled from a woman between 18 and 29 years old in good health and CMV-seronegative.

The rearrangement links TRBV27 to TRBJ1-5; 9 bases are shared with TRBD1. The germline gives CDR1 MNHEY, CDR2 SMNVEV (reference sequence). The CDR3 covers 16 residues. V was clipped by 0 bases and J by 7 bases; unmatched bases: 7. This chain's CDR3 is CASSLSPGTGNQPQHF. The DNA of the CDR3 is TGTGCCAGCAGTTTATCCCCCGGGACAGGGAACCAGCCCCAGCATTTT.

CDR3: CASSARTGLRFHEKLFF. In DNA, the CDR3 is TGTGCCAGCAGCGCAAGGACAGGGCTGCGTTTCCATGAAAAACTGTTTTTT. This chain connects TRBV11-2 to TRBJ1-4; 8 bases are a match to TRBD1. V was clipped by 5 bases and J by 6 bases; unmatched bases: 14. The CDR3 covers 17 residues. CDR1 SGHAT and CDR2 FQNNGV come from the germline V gene.

The chain has TRBV10-3 and TRBJ2-7; D not certain. Trimming left V 10 bases short and J 3 bases short, with 10 bases between. CDR3 length: 11 residues. Germline-derived CDR1 and CDR2 are ENHRY and SYGVKD. The CDR3 DNA reads as TGTGCCACATCCACAAGCTACGAGCAGTACTTC. This codes for CATSTSYEQYF.

This chain uses TRBV7-3 with TRBJ1-4; unclear D gene. Germline V gene sequence: CDR1 SGHTA, CDR2 FQGTGA. The CDR3 is 14 amino acids. Trimming pared 3 bases from V and 7 bases from J, leaving 12 bases between. This CDR3 is CASSLLGRAEKLFF. The CDR3 nucleotides read TGTGCCAGCAGCTTGTTAGGGCGGGCTGAAAAACTGTTTTTT.

The chain combines TRBV6-5 with TRBJ2-7; D is ambiguous. Germline CDR1 MNHEY, CDR2 SVGAGI. The CDR3 extends over 13 amino acids. The V and J ends lost 5 bases and 3 bases respectively, with 11 bases between them. CDR3 loop: CASSKTRNYEQYF. CDR3 nucleotides: TGTGCCAGCAGTAAGACACGGAACTACGAGCAGTACTTC.